One sample yielded the 20 T cell receptor beta chains listed below, sequenced in a study of cytomegalovirus exposure and HLA in healthy donors. Vbeta (60) and Jbeta (13) primers were used in the PCR. Clones were read by immunoSEQ multiplex PCR, and TCRdb kept only the in-frame ones, dropping some. The data contain around 84,000 clones, more than 60% of them singletons. Material: PBMCs. These receptors were collected from a human donor in good health.

The chain couples TRBV5-6 to TRBJ2-3; TRBD1 aligns across 8 bases. Germline assignment: CDR1 SGHDT and CDR2 YYEEEE. V was pared by 2 bases and J by 6 bases, with 5 bases of the junction left unmatched. The CDR3 has 14 residues. The CDR3 here is CASSFLDRDDTQYF. In nucleotides, the CDR3 is TGTGCCAGCAGCTTCTTGGACAGGGATGATACGCAGTATTTT.

The V and J genes are TRBV11-2 and TRBJ2-5; 7 nucleotides line up with TRBD1. CDR3 size: 15 residues. Per the germline V gene, CDR1 is SGHAT and CDR2 is FQNNGV. The ends lost 2 bases at V and 4 bases at J; junction bases unmatched: 7. CDR3 in amino acids: CASSLQGGARETQYF. The CDR3 DNA sequence: TGTGCCAGCAGCTTACAAGGGGGCGCCCGAGAGACCCAGTACTTC.

The CDR3 sequence is CASSGVVGTEAFF. CDR3 bases: TGTGCCAGCTCGGGAGTCGTAGGCACTGAAGCTTTCTTT. V usage is TRBV25-1 and J usage is TRBJ1-1; no reliable D call. The CDR3 is made up of 13 amino acids. Germline CDR1 is MGHDK and CDR2 is SYGVNS. The V and J ends lost 8 bases and 4 bases respectively, with 14 bases between them.

This clone was detected only once. The V gene is TRBV9, the J gene TRBJ1-6, with 10 bases aligning to TRBD1. After removal of 5 bases from V and 7 bases from J, the junction contained 12 bases not matched to a gene. CDR1 is SGDLS and CDR2 is YYNGEE in the germline V gene. This CDR3 contains 17 residues. CDR3 nucleotides: TGTGCCAGCAGTCTTCGTGGGACAGGGGTATCGAATTCACCCCTCCACTTT. Encoded protein: CASSLRGTGVSNSPLHF.

This sequence joins TRBV6-5 and TRBJ1-4; tentatively, D is TRBD1 (5 bases). This CDR3 comprises 13 residues. Germline V gives CDR1 MNHEY, CDR2 SVGAGI. V lost 1 base to trimming and J lost 8 bases, with 8 bases between them. CDR3 in amino acids: CASSYYGGEKLFF. The CDR3 DNA reads TGTGCCAGCAGTTACTATGGGGGGGAAAAACTGTTTTTT.

This chain connects TRBV5-1 to TRBJ2-7; D gene ambiguous. The ends were cut back, 0 bases at V and 4 bases at J, with 5 bases in the middle. Germline V lookup: CDR1 SGHRS, CDR2 YFSETQ. The CDR3 is made up of 12 amino acids. The chain's CDR3 is CASSLEQYEQYF. CDR3 coding DNA: TGCGCCAGCAGCTTGGAACAGTACGAGCAGTACTTC.

The chain recombines TRBV5-1 with TRBJ2-7; 9 bases align to TRBD1. The V segment lost 0 bases and the J segment 1 base; nucleotides outside the gene matches: 2. Germline V gene lookup returns CDR1 SGHRS and CDR2 YFSETQ. The CDR3 loop spans 15 amino acids. CDR3 sequence reads: CASSLGQGGSYEQYF. DNA for the CDR3: TGCGCCAGCAGCTTGGGACAGGGGGGGTCCTACGAGCAGTACTTC.

The chain couples TRBV7-2 to TRBJ1-2; TRBD1 agrees at 11 bases. This CDR3 is built from 16 residues. The V and J ends lost 1 base and 4 bases, in that order; junction bases with no gene match: 5. Germline CDR1 SGHTA, CDR2 FQGNSA. The CDR3 sequence: CASSLVGTGGSYGYTF. CDR3 sequence (DNA): TGTGCCAGCAGCTTAGTTGGGACAGGGGGTTCCTATGGCTACACCTTC.

The chain combines TRBV10-3 with TRBJ1-5; 9 positions match TRBD1. Trimming removed 3 bases from V and 3 bases from J; junction bases left unmatched: 12. CDR1 ENHRY and CDR2 SYGVKD come from the germline V gene. CDR3 length equals 18 residues. This chain's CDR3 is CAISDPTGGDESNQPQHF. CDR3 DNA: TGTGCCATCAGTGACCCCACAGGGGGCGATGAATCCAATCAGCCCCAGCATTTT.

The V and J genes are TRBV5-1 and TRBJ2-3; 10 bases are shared with TRBD2. The germline gives CDR1 SGHRS, CDR2 YFSETQ. CDR3 size: 15 residues. The J segment lost 8 bases and the V segment lost 3 bases, leaving 9 bases of the junction unmatched. The CDR3 sequence: CASSSASGGDGTQYF. CDR3 nucleotide sequence: TGCGCCAGCAGCTCGGCTAGCGGGGGTGATGGTACGCAGTATTTT.

V usage is TRBV7-8 and J usage is TRBJ2-6; 7 bases agree with TRBD1. The V gene's germline CDR1 is SGHVS and CDR2 FQNEAQ. The length of the CDR3 is 16 residues. V gave up 8 bases and J gave up 0 bases; unmatched junction bases: 7. CDR3 nucleotide sequence: TGTGCCAGCCCTGCCCGGGACAGCTCTGGGGCCAACGTCCTGACTTTC. It translates to CASPARDSSGANVLTF.

This chain connects TRBV30 to TRBJ1-5, with D possibly being TRBD1 (6 bases). The length of the CDR3 is 15 residues. Trimming pared 1 base from V and 7 bases from J, leaving 17 bases between. Per the germline V gene, CDR1 is GTSNPN and CDR2 is SVGIG (reference sequence). The CDR3 nucleotides read TGTGCCTGGAGTGCCACGGGAGGGGGTTGGCAGCCCCAGCATTTT. This translates into CAWSATGGGWQPQHF.

The genes are TRBV12-2 and TRBJ1-5; TRBD1, the table's D call, lacks a check against the DNA. TRBV12-2 is a listed pseudogene. This CDR3 contains 17 residues. This CDR3 reads CASRLPQGVYGNQPQHF. The DNA for the CDR3 is TGTGCAAGTCGCTTACCACAGGGTGTGTACGGCAATCAGCCCCAGCATTTT.

The chain uses TRBV7-9 and TRBJ1-4; possibly TRBD1 for D (6 bases). This CDR3 is built from 15 residues. CDR1 and CDR2 (germline): SEHNR, FQNEAQ (reference sequence). Trimming took off 3 bases at V and 2 bases at J, with 10 bases between the two ends. The CDR3: CASSFWTDTNEKLFF. CDR3 nucleotides: TGTGCCAGCAGCTTCTGGACAGACACTAATGAAAAACTGTTTTTT. Full variable domain (outside the CDR3, taken from reference TRBV7-9 and TRBJ1-4): DTGVSQNPRHKITKRGQNVTFRCDPISEHNRLYWYRQTLGQGPEFLTYFQNEAQLEKSRLLSDRFSAERPKGSFSTLEIQRTEQGDSAMYLCASSFWTDTNEKLFFGSGTQLSVL.

The chain uses TRBV7-9 and TRBJ2-1; 8 bases are a match to TRBD2. The germline V gene has CDR1 SEHNR and CDR2 FQNEAQ (reference sequence). Trimming took 5 bases from V and 5 from J; bases not matched to a gene: 8. The CDR3 loop spans 15 amino acids. The CDR3 is CASSTRVAGNNEQFF. The CDR3 bases are TGTGCCAGCAGCACCCGAGTAGCGGGGAACAATGAGCAGTTCTTC.

This chain links TRBV7-2 with TRBJ2-5, with D maybe TRBD2 (7 bases). Trimming took off 5 bases at V and 4 bases at J, with 14 bases between the two ends. There are 14 residues in the CDR3. CDR1 and CDR2 (germline): SGHTA, FQGNSA. CDR3: CASSPAGGRETQYF. Written as DNA, the CDR3 is TGTGCCAGCAGCCCCGCCGGGGGGCGAGAGACCCAGTACTTC.

The chain joins TRBV5-6 to TRBJ2-7, with 7 bases matching TRBD2. Germline trimming cut 5 bases from V and 0 bases from J; bases unmatched to any gene: 2. The CDR3 has 13 residues. The germline CDR1 and CDR2 sequences are SGHDT and YYEEEE. DNA of the CDR3: TGTGCCAGCAGTAGGGACTACTCCTACGAGCAGTACTTC. It specifies CASSRDYSYEQYF.

Turning to this clone: Different DNA sequences within this sample yield the same CDR3. V is TRBV9 and J is TRBJ1-1; possibly TRBD1 for D (5 bases). CDR1 and CDR2 (germline): SGDLS, YYNGEE. This CDR3 is built from 14 residues. Trimming removed 2 bases at V and 1 base at J, with 9 bases between. The CDR3 sequence: CASSVGGQNTEAFF. As DNA, the CDR3 is TGTGCCAGCAGCGTCGGCGGACAGAACACTGAAGCTTTCTTT. Full variable domain (remainder filled in from reference TRBV9 and TRBJ1-1): DSGVTQTPKHLITATGQRVTLRCSPRSGDLSVYWYQQSLDQGLQFLIQYYNGEERAKGNILERFSAQQFPDLHSELNLSSLELGDSALYFCASSVGGQNTEAFFGQGTRLTVV.

This clone has a handful of counts. This chain joins TRBV5-6 and TRBJ1-6, with a possible D match to TRBD1 (5 bases). The CDR3 sequence is 14 residues long. Trimming stripped 4 bases from V and 8 bases from J, with 13 bases between. Germline CDR1 reads SGHDT; CDR2 reads YYEEEE. CDR3 in DNA: TGTGCCAGCAGCCTGGGCGGGGGTTATTCACCCCTCCACTTT. It specifies CASSLGGGYSPLHF.

V gene TRBV25-1 combines with J gene TRBJ1-4, with D maybe TRBD1 (5 bases). The germline V gene has CDR1 MGHDK and CDR2 SYGVNS. The CDR3 has 14 amino acids. The V gene lost 3 bases and the J gene lost 6 bases, with 11 bases spanning the gap. The CDR3 region has the DNA TGTGCCAGCAGTGATCCCGGGGGGGATGAAAAACTGTTTTTT. It encodes CASSDPGGDEKLFF. Complete variable domain (other parts from reference TRBV25-1 and TRBJ1-4): EADIYQTPRYLVIGTGKKITLECSQTMGHDKMYWYQQDPGMELHLIHYSYGVNSTEKGDLSSESTVSRIRTEHFPLTLESARPSHTSQYLCASSDPGGDEKLFFGSGTQLSVL.